This T cell receptor (beta chain) was captured by sequencing in a study of CD8 T cells in ankylosing spondylitis. This CDR3 region has 15 residues. Germline V lookup: CDR1 SNHLY, CDR2 FYNNEI. Trimming cost V 6 bases and J 3 bases; bases outside gene matches: 4. The TCR beta libraries were generated through quantitative 5'-RACE incorporating molecular barcodes. TCRdb reprocessed the 5' RACE reads via MiXCR and lists one record per CDR3 protein. Of 200,000 or so distinct CDR3 sequences in the sample, approximately 13% were seen once. Sample: blood, either unsorted or a sorted T cell fraction (not recorded which). V and J are TRBV2 and TRBJ1-5; 11 bases line up with TRBD1. The TCR originated in a female donor with ankylosing spondylitis or in good health (not recorded which). The chain's CDR3 is CASRGQGVNNQPQHF. DNA for the CDR3: TGTGCCAGCAGGGGACAGGGGGTTAACAATCAGCCCCAGCATTTT.